A selection of T cell receptor beta chains follows, all from one sample in a study of T cell changes during pregnancy in multiple sclerosis. The repertoire was sequenced with immunoSEQ multiplex PCR; TCRdb's copy has only in-frame clones and lacks some. The repertoire consists of about 32,000 clones, with 91% occurring once and the leading ten covering 3.5% to 5%. Sample: CD8+ T cells from peripheral blood mononuclear cells, taken in the second trimester of pregnancy. The receptor source for this set is a female donor in good health, enrolled as a control in a pregnancy study. Both conserved end residues are part of each CDR3. A D gene is named only where the DNA matches it firmly. The size entry is marked missing in some rows and otherwise reads once, few, many or a size class.

clone_size	v_call	d_call	j_call	cdr3_aa	cdr3_nt
-	TRBV9	TRBD2	TRBJ2-5	CASSVGGGMETQYF	TGTGCCAGCAGCGTAGGGGGGGGGATGGAGACCCAGTACTTC
-	TRBV28	-	TRBJ2-7	CASSGGVGGMYEQYF	TGTGCCAGCAGTGGAGGGGTTGGCGGTATGTACGAGCAGTACTTC
-	TRBV27	TRBD1	TRBJ2-7	CASSSPTGIIYEQYF	TGTGCCAGCAGTTCACCGACAGGGATTATCTACGAGCAGTACTTC
-	TRBV13	TRBD1	TRBJ2-3	CASSPPTGMSTDTQYF	TGTGCCAGCAGCCCACCGACAGGGATGAGCACAGATACGCAGTATTTT
-	TRBV13	-	TRBJ2-1	CASSLRGPGSGGTNEQFF	TGTGCCAGCAGCCTCAGGGGGCCTGGGAGCGGGGGGACTAATGAGCAGTTCTTC
-	TRBV9	-	TRBJ1-1	CASSASGDNTEAFF	TGTGCCAGCAGCGCTTCGGGGGACAACACTGAAGCTTTCTTT
-	TRBV30	TRBD1	TRBJ1-2	CAWSYRGLGNYGYTF	TGTGCCTGGAGTTACAGGGGGCTTGGTAACTATGGCTACACCTTC
-	TRBV27	-	TRBJ1-2	CASSFQGLQVVGGYTF	TGTGCCAGCAGTTTCCAGGGTCTCCAAGTGGTGGGCGGCTACACCTTC
-	TRBV27	-	TRBJ1-1	CASWEGGTEAFF	TGTGCCAGCTGGGAAGGGGGAACTGAAGCTTTCTTT
-	TRBV13	TRBD2	TRBJ2-3	CASSSRLSGEADTQYF	TGTGCCAGCAGCTCGCGTTTGAGCGGGGAGGCAGATACGCAGTATTTT
-	TRBV27	TRBD1	TRBJ1-4	CASSTGDLGEKLFF	TGTGCCAGCAGTACAGGGGATTTGGGTGAAAAACTGTTTTTT
-	TRBV4-2	-	TRBJ2-5	CASSQDLVVPETQYF	TGTGCCAGCAGCCAAGATCTAGTGGTACCGGAGACCCAGTACTTC
-	TRBV30	-	TRBJ1-5	CAWSIMAGGNQPQHF	TGTGCCTGGAGTATAATGGCGGGAGGCAATCAGCCCCAGCATTTT
-	TRBV21-1	-	TRBJ1-1	CASRAGTGMDTEAFF	TGTGCCAGCAGGGCCGGGACAGGGATGGACACTGAAGCTTTCTTT
few	TRBV7-8	-	TRBJ1-5	CASSHKQGFQPQHF	TGTGCCAGCAGCCACAAACAGGGTTTTCAGCCCCAGCATTTT
-	TRBV7-9	-	TRBJ2-1	CASSLENSGKQFF	TGTGCCAGCAGCTTAGAAAATAGCGGTAAGCAGTTCTTC
once	TRBV6-4	TRBD2	TRBJ2-3	CASSELAGGPYTQYF	TGTGCCAGCAGCGAATTAGCGGGGGGGCCTTATACGCAGTATTTT
-	TRBV5-1	TRBD2	TRBJ2-5	CASNRASGGDETQYF	TGCGCCAGCAATCGGGCTAGCGGGGGGGATGAGACCCAGTACTTC
-	TRBV27	-	TRBJ2-7	CASSLGAGNEQYF	TGTGCCAGCAGTCTAGGGGCAGGTAACGAGCAGTACTTC
-	TRBV7-9	-	TRBJ1-4	CASSLANGSPGEKLFF	TGTGCCAGCAGCTTAGCTAACGGGAGTCCAGGCGAAAAACTGTTTTTT
-	TRBV19	-	TRBJ1-2	CASNSGLYGYTF	TGTGCCAGTAATTCAGGGCTTTATGGCTACACCTTC
-	TRBV19	-	TRBJ1-5	CASSILDTNQPQHF	TGTGCCAGTAGTATATTGGACACCAATCAGCCCCAGCATTTT
once	TRBV4-3	TRBD1	TRBJ1-1	CASSQVGGSNTEAFF	TGCGCCAGCAGCCAAGTAGGGGGCTCGAACACTGAAGCTTTCTTT
-	TRBV9	-	TRBJ1-6	CASSVERSSYNSPLHF	TGTGCCAGCAGCGTAGAGAGGAGCTCCTATAATTCACCCCTCCACTTT
-	TRBV11-2	-	TRBJ1-2	CASSLGWQPGYTF	TGTGCCAGCAGCTTAGGTTGGCAACCAGGCTACACCTTC
once	TRBV7-9	TRBD1	TRBJ2-7	CASSLYTGGFIYEQYF	TGTGCCAGCAGCTTATACACAGGGGGCTTTATCTACGAGCAGTACTTC
-	TRBV5-6	-	TRBJ2-2	CASSSFFSGTNTGELFF	TGTGCCAGCAGCTCCTTCTTTTCGGGGACGAACACCGGGGAGCTGTTTTTT
-	TRBV6-5	-	TRBJ2-7	CASRDRAGWWYEQYF	TGTGCCAGCAGAGACCGCGCGGGCTGGTGGTACGAGCAGTACTTC
medium-sized	TRBV4-2	TRBD1	TRBJ1-4	CASSQEQGQGAEKLFF	TGTGCCAGCAGCCAAGAGCAGGGGCAGGGGGCCGAAAAACTGTTTTTT
-	TRBV4-1	-	TRBJ1-2	CASSQESGYGYTF	TGCGCCAGCAGCCAAGAATCAGGGTATGGCTACACCTTC
once	TRBV27	TRBD1	TRBJ2-1	CASNLPGQGAYEQFF	TGTGCCAGCAACCTACCTGGACAGGGGGCCTATGAGCAGTTCTTC